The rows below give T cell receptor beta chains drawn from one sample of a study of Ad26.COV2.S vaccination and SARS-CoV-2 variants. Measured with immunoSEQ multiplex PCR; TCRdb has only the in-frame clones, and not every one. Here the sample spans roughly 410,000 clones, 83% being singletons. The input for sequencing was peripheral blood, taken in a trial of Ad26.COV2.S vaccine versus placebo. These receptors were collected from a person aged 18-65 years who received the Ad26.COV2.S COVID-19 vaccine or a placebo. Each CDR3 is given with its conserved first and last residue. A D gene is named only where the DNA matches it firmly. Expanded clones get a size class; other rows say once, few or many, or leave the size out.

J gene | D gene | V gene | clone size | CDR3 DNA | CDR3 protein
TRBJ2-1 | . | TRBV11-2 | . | TGTGCCAGCAGCTCAAGCGTAGAGGTCAATGAGCAGTTCTTC | CASSSSVEVNEQFF
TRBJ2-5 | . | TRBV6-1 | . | TGTGCCAGCAGTGAATCTCCACAACAAGAGACCCAGTACTTC | CASSESPQQETQYF
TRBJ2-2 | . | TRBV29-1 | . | TGCAGCGTTGTCGATTGGACGGGGACCGGGGAGCTGTTTTTT | CSVVDWTGTGELFF
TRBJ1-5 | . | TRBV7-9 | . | TGTGCCAGCAGCCATAACGGGAGGCCGGGTCAGCCCCAGCATTTT | CASSHNGRPGQPQHF
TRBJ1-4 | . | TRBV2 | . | TGTGCCAGTTCCCCACATCCGGATGAAAAACTGTTTTTT | CASSPHPDEKLFF
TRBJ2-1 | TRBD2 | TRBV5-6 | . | TGTGCCAGCAGCGCGGGGACTAGCGTCTACAATGAGCAGTTCTTC | CASSAGTSVYNEQFF
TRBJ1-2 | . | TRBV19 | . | TGTGCCACCTCCCTTGGGCAGGGAGGCTATGGCTACACCTTC | CATSLGQGGYGYTF
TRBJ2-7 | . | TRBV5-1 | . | TGCGCCAGCAGCTTTGGGGAAGTAAGTGGCGAGCAGTACTTC | CASSFGEVSGEQYF
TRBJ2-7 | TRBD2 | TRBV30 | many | TGTGCCTGGAGCCCTTTGGGTAGCGGGTCTTCCTACGAGCAGTACTTC | CAWSPLGSGSSYEQYF
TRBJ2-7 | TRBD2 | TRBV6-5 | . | TGTGCCAGCAGACTTCGGGGGGAATACGAGCAGTACTTC | CASRLRGEYEQYF
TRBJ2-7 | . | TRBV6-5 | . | TGTGCCAGCAGTTACGTCATAAGCGGCGAGCAGTACTTC | CASSYVISGEQYF
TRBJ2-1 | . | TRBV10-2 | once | TGCGCCACGCGGGGCTCCTTCTCCTACAATGAGCAGTTCTTC | CATRGSFSYNEQFF
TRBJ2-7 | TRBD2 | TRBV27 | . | TGTGCCAGCAGTTTATCAGCGGGAGCCCTATACGAGCAGTACTTC | CASSLSAGALYEQYF
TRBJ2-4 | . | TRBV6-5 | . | TGTGCCAGCAGTTACTCAGAGGGTGGCATTCAGTACTTC | CASSYSEGGIQYF
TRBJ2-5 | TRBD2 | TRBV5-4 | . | TGTGCCAGCAGGGGGACTAGCGGGGAACCGACCCAGTACTTC | CASRGTSGEPTQYF
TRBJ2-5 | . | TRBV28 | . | TGTGCCAGCAGTCTATGGCAGGGGTCCGGAGAGACCCAGTACTTC | CASSLWQGSGETQYF
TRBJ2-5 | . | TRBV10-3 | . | TGTGCCATCAGTGGTACAGGCCAAGAGACCCAGTACTTC | CAISGTGQETQYF
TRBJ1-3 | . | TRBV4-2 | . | TGTGCCAGCAGCCCCGGGGGGCCTCTTGGAAACACCATATATTTT | CASSPGGPLGNTIYF
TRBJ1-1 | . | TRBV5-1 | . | TGCGCCAGCAGCTTCCGCGGGGGGCAGGACACTGAAGCTTTCTTT | CASSFRGGQDTEAFF
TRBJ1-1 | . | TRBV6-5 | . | TGTGCCAGCAAAAAACAGATAAGTACTGAAGCTTTCTTT | CASKKQISTEAFF
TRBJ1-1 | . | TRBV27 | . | TGTGCCAGCAGTCCGATCAGTTCGAACACTGAAGCTTTCTTT | CASSPISSNTEAFF
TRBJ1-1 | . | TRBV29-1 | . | TGCAGCGTTTCAGAAGGAAAGGGAGGCACTGAAGCTTTCTTT | CSVSEGKGGTEAFF
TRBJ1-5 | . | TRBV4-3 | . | TGCGCCAGCAGCCAAGATAGATCGGACAGTATACCTCAGCCCCAGCATTTT | CASSQDRSDSIPQPQHF
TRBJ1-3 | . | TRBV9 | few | TGTGCCAGCAGCCGAACAGGCAACTCTGGAAACACCATATATTTT | CASSRTGNSGNTIYF
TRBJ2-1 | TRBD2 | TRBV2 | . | TGTGCCAGCAGTCCGGCTAGCGGGGGGGTGCCTGAGCAGTTCTTC | CASSPASGGVPEQFF
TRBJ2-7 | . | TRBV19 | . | TGTGCCAGTAGTTACGGCGGCAGTTCCTACGAGCAGTACTTC | CASSYGGSSYEQYF
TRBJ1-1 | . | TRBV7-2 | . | TGTGCCAGCAGCTTAGAGGCAGGCTTAGCGAACACTGAAGCTTTCTTT | CASSLEAGLANTEAFF
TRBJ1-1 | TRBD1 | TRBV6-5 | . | TGTGCCAGCAGTTACTCAGGGGGCGGAGGGACTGAAGCTTTCTTT | CASSYSGGGGTEAFF
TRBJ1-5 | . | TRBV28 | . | TGTGCCAGCACGCCCGTTGACACCCGAAGCAATCAGCCCCAGCATTTT | CASTPVDTRSNQPQHF
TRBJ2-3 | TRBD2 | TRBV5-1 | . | TGCGCCAGCAGCTTGCTAGCGGGGGGCCGCACAGATACGCAGTATTTT | CASSLLAGGRTDTQYF
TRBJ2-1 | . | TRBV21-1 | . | TGTGCCAGCAGCAAAGCCCCCGGACTAGCGGGGGGACGCTACAATGAGCAGTTCTTC | CASSKAPGLAGGRYNEQFF
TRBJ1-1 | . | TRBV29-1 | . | TGCAGCGTCTTGACAGACATGAACACTGAAGCTTTCTTT | CSVLTDMNTEAFF
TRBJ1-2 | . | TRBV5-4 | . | TGTGCCAGCAGCTTGAGAGCAGAATCGGGCGGCTACACCTTC | CASSLRAESGGYTF
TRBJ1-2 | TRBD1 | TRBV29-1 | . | TGCAGCGTTCTCACCTGGGGCAGGGGGAACTATGGCTACACCTTC | CSVLTWGRGNYGYTF
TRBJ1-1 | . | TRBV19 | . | TGTGCCAGTAGTATAGGTGGAGGAGGGATGCCTGAAGCTTTCTTT | CASSIGGGGMPEAFF